Listed here are 27 T cell receptor beta chains from one sample, sequenced in a study of blood T cells in healthy people across ages. PCR was performed a second time for about 7 to 11 cycles using a sample-barcoded 5' primer and a J-beta primer mix. MiXCR, applied by TCRdb to the 5' RACE reads, yields one record per CDR3 protein. The sample holds about 570,000 distinct CDR3 sequences, approximately 26% seen once. These data were also reused for a study on T cells of mothers and their children.

The source material was blood. Receptors were obtained from a boy between 2 and 10 years old in good health.

The chain has TRBV20-1 and TRBJ2-1; the D call may be TRBD1 or TRBD2 (5 bases each). Germline V gene lookup returns CDR1 DFQATT and CDR2 SNEGSKA (reference sequence). The V and J ends lost 6 bases and 3 bases respectively, with 9 bases between them. The CDR3 spans 12 residues. For the CDR3, the DNA is TGCAGTGCCTGGGACGGCTACAATGAGCAGTTCTTC. Its protein is CSAWDGYNEQFF.

This clonotype was observed a handful of times. CDR3 loop: CSGRRTGVFGRAFF. The CDR3 bases are TGCAGCGGGCGCCGGACAGGGGTTTTCGGGAGAGCTTTCTTT. The chain couples TRBV29-1 to TRBJ1-1, with 9 bases identical to TRBD1. The CDR3 is 14 amino acids. Germline trimming cut 7 bases from V and 10 bases from J; bases unmatched to any gene: 16. Per germline, CDR1 SQVTM and CDR2 ANQGSEA.

This clonotype has a handful of counts. This sequence joins TRBV20-1 and TRBJ2-2; the match to TRBD1 covers 7 bases. Germline V CDR1 and CDR2: DFQATT, SNEGSKA (reference sequence). J lost 8 bases, V lost 1 base, and 7 bases had no gene match. The CDR3 is 14 amino acids. The CDR3 DNA is TGCAGTGCTAGAGCAGGGACAGCCTCGGGGGAGCTGTTTTTT. Translating gives CSARAGTASGELFF.

The rearrangement joins TRBV6-6 to TRBJ2-4; D remains unclear. Trimming stripped 0 bases from V and 6 bases from J, with 9 bases between. Germline CDR1 is MNHNY and CDR2 is SVGAGI (reference sequence). CDR3 length equals 14 residues. The CDR3, as DNA: TGTGCCAGCAGTTACTCCGACACGTTAAACATTCAGTACTTC. Translation gives CASSYSDTLNIQYF.

This clonotype was counted a few times. The CDR3 DNA follows: TGCAGTGCTAGACCACAGGGGATCGGCACCGGGGAGCTGTTTTTT. Protein sequence: CSARPQGIGTGELFF. V gene TRBV20-1 combines with J gene TRBJ2-2, with 7 bases matching TRBD1. The CDR3 runs to 15 residues. Germline trimming cut 2 bases from V and 4 bases from J; bases unmatched to any gene: 7. The V gene's germline CDR1 is DFQATT and CDR2 SNEGSKA (reference sequence).

The chain joins TRBV6-6 to TRBJ2-1; tentative D call: TRBD2 (6 bases). Germline loops: CDR1 MNHNY, CDR2 SVGAGI (reference sequence). V lost 2 bases, J lost 0 bases, and 11 bases lay in between. The CDR3 is made up of 16 amino acids. CDR3 nucleotide sequence: TGTGCCAGCAGTTACCAAGGACTAAACTCCTACAATGAGCAGTTCTTC. The encoded protein is CASSYQGLNSYNEQFF.

Of note for this clonotype: At one end the junction does not follow the germline gene, possibly because of a read error. The CDR3 nucleotides read TGTGCCAGCAGCCCCCTGTTAGGGGGGAACACTGAGGCTTTCTTT. Translated: CASSPLLGGNTEAFF. This rearrangement joins TRBV3-1 to TRBJ1-1; D is possibly TRBD1 (6 bases). There are 15 residues in the CDR3. Germline values: CDR1 LGHDT, CDR2 YNNKEL (reference sequence).

The gene calls are TRBV30 and TRBJ1-2; D call uncertain. CDR1 is GTSNPN and CDR2 is SVGIG in the germline V gene (reference sequence). V lost 0 bases and J lost 1, with 9 bases in between. The CDR3 spans 14 residues. In DNA, the CDR3 is TGTGCCTGGAGTGTAGAGGGCAGTAACTATGGCTACACCTTC. It encodes CAWSVEGSNYGYTF.

This clonotype was observed a handful of times. The chain has TRBV5-6 and TRBJ1-4; 11 nucleotides agree with TRBD1. Germline V lookup: CDR1 SGHDT, CDR2 YYEEEE. V was pared by 4 bases and J by 8 bases, with 7 bases of the junction left unmatched. CDR3 length equals 15 residues. The CDR3 here is CASSGGQGVKEKLFF. The CDR3 DNA is TGTGCCAGCAGCGGGGGACAGGGGGTGAAGGAAAAACTGTTTTTT.

This clonotype was seen a few times. The chain joins TRBV2 to TRBJ2-5; either TRBD1 or TRBD2 may supply D (5 bases each). CDR3 size: 13 residues. Germline lookup yields CDR1 SNHLY and CDR2 FYNNEI. Trimming shortened V by 7 bases and J by 3 bases, and 12 bases separated the two germline ends. The CDR3 DNA reads as TGTGCCAGCACCCGGGACGTGGAAGAGACCCAGTACTTC. Amino acids: CASTRDVEETQYF. Full variable domain (rest looked up from reference TRBV2 and TRBJ2-5): EPEVTQTPSHQVTQMGQEVILRCVPISNHLYFYWYRQILGQKVEFLVSFYNNEISEKSEIFDDQFSVERPDGSNFTLKIRSTKLEDSAMYFCASTRDVEETQYFGPGTRLLVL.

This clonotype was detected only a few times. This chain connects TRBV5-1 to TRBJ2-5; 8 bases agree with TRBD2. Looked up from germline, CDR1 is SGHRS and CDR2 is YFSETQ. This CDR3 contains 14 residues. V dropped 7 bases and J dropped 9; count of bases not matched to a gene: 14. The CDR3 DNA is TGCGCCAGCGGCCACCCGTCCGGGGGGGCGTCCCAGTACTTC. It encodes CASGHPSGGASQYF.

CDR3 bases: TGTGCCAGCAGCGTATGGCAGCCCCAGCATTTT. Its translation: CASSVWQPQHF. The chain combines TRBV9 with TRBJ1-5, with unresolved D. In germline, CDR1 is SGDLS, CDR2 YYNGEE. CDR3 length: 11 amino acids. The V gene lost 1 base and the J gene lost 7 bases, with 3 bases spanning the gap.

This clonotype was recorded a few times. The genes are TRBV28 and TRBJ2-3, with D perhaps matching TRBD2 (6 bases). The CDR3 totals 14 residues. Germline V gene data show CDR1 as MDHEN and CDR2 as SYDVKM. V lost 4 bases and J 2 bases, leaving 10 bases between the germline ends. CDR3 protein: CASSSGLFTDTQYF. The CDR3 DNA follows: TGTGCCAGCAGTTCGGGACTCTTCACAGATACGCAGTATTTT.

V and J are TRBV6-1 and TRBJ1-5; 7 bases line up with TRBD1. Trimming took 5 bases from V and 5 from J; bases not matched to a gene: 12. CDR3 length: 16 residues. Per germline, CDR1 MNHNS and CDR2 SASEGT. The CDR3 sequence: CASSQTGTETDQPQHF. CDR3 DNA sequence: TGTGCCAGCAGTCAAACCGGGACAGAGACAGATCAGCCCCAGCATTTT.

The rearrangement joins TRBV5-1 to TRBJ2-7, with D perhaps given as TRBD1 or TRBD2 (5 bases each). Trimming pared 4 bases from V and 6 bases from J, leaving 17 bases between. The germline V gene has CDR1 SGHRS and CDR2 YFSETQ. The CDR3 is 14 amino acids. CDR3 in DNA: TGCGCCAGCAGCCCCGACGGGGCCCTCTTCGAGCAGTACTTC. This sequence encodes CASSPDGALFEQYF. The full variable domain, completed using reference TRBV5-1 and TRBJ2-7, is KAGVTQTPRYLIKTRGQQVTLSCSPISGHRSVSWYQQTPGQGLQFLFEYFSETQRNKGNFPGRFSGRQFSNSRSEMNVSTLELGDSALYLCASSPDGALFEQYFGPGTRLTVT.

The chain couples TRBV7-2 to TRBJ2-5; a weak D match, TRBD2 (5 bases). The DNA end lines up better with TRBJ2-7; the J call may be wrong. Germline loops: CDR1 SGHTA, CDR2 FQGNSA. This CDR3 has 17 amino acids. This CDR3 is CASSNVSPSGRVDEQYF. In nucleotides, the CDR3 is TGTGCCAGCAGCAACGTATCCCCCAGCGGACGTGTCGACGAGCAGTACTTC.

This clonotype turned up a few times. The V and J genes are TRBV15 and TRBJ1-2; D is unclear. The V gene lost 2 bases and the J gene lost 5 bases, with 18 bases spanning the gap. CDR1 and CDR2 from the germline V gene are LNHNV and YYDKDF (reference sequence). This CDR3 comprises 16 residues. In nucleotides, the CDR3 is TGTGCCACCAGCAGAAGGCAGCACCCGGGTCTGTATGGCTACACCTTC. It specifies CATSRRQHPGLYGYTF.

The V and J genes are TRBV10-3 and TRBJ2-7; 9 bases agree with TRBD2. V lost 4 bases and J lost 1; bases outside the gene matches: 8. In germline, CDR1 is ENHRY, CDR2 SYGVKD. The CDR3 spans 16 residues. In DNA form, the CDR3 reads TGTGCCATCAGTGGAGCCCAGCGGGAGGCATCCTACGAGCAGTACTTC. Residues: CAISGAQREASYEQYF.

The genes are TRBV11-2 and TRBJ2-3; no clear D. The V end was cut by 5 bases, the J end by 3 bases, with 15 bases between. There are 15 residues in the CDR3. The germline V gene has CDR1 SGHAT and CDR2 FQNNGV. CDR3 DNA sequence: TGTGCCAGCAGCGTCCGGAGAAGGGCAACAGATACGCAGTATTTT. It specifies CASSVRRRATDTQYF.

This clonotype has just a few counts. The CDR3 loop is CASSLAGQVVYEQFF. The CDR3 DNA sequence: TGTGCCAGCAGCTTAGCCGGACAGGTAGTCTATGAGCAGTTCTTC. V gene TRBV7-2 combines with J gene TRBJ2-1; 7 positions agree with TRBD1. The ends lost 0 bases at V and 8 bases at J; junction bases unmatched: 7. The CDR3 is made up of 15 amino acids. Germline CDR1 and CDR2: SGHTA and FQGNSA.

This chain uses TRBV7-9 with TRBJ2-2; 7 bases agree with TRBD1. V trimming: 5 bases; J trimming: 5 bases; junction bases outside the gene matches: 5. Per germline, CDR1 SEHNR and CDR2 FQNEAQ (reference sequence). The CDR3 covers 14 residues. Here the CDR3 DNA reads TGTGCCAGCAGCAGAGGACAGGTTACCGGGGAGCTGTTTTTT. As protein: CASSRGQVTGELFF.

This clonotype showed up just once. The V and J genes are TRBV20-1 and TRBJ1-2; TRBD1 aligns across 7 bases. CDR1 and CDR2 from the germline V gene are DFQATT and SNEGSKA (reference sequence). CDR3 length: 20 residues. V was pared by 0 bases and J by 0 bases, with 19 bases of the junction left unmatched. Here the CDR3 reads CSARDLKQGFLSPANYGYTF. CDR3 coding DNA: TGCAGTGCTAGAGATTTGAAACAGGGGTTCCTCTCACCGGCTAACTATGGCTACACCTTC.

This clonotype was found once. V gene TRBV24-1 combines with J gene TRBJ2-3, with D possibly TRBD2 on 5 matching bases. CDR1 and CDR2 (germline): KGHDR, SFDVKD. The length of the CDR3 is 15 residues. The V end was cut by 0 bases, the J end by 3 bases, with 9 bases between. The CDR3 DNA reads TGTGCCACCAGTGATTTGGGGGAGAAGACAGATACGCAGTATTTT. This gives the protein CATSDLGEKTDTQYF.

This clonotype was counted at least ten times. The chain recombines TRBV20-1 with TRBJ1-2; 7 bases line up with TRBD1. V was clipped by 3 bases and J by 7 bases; unmatched bases: 11. The CDR3 covers 14 residues. The germline gives CDR1 DFQATT, CDR2 SNEGSKA (reference sequence). DNA of the CDR3: TGCAGTGCTAGCCCGGGACAGACGCTTGGTGGCTACACCTTC. Translated: CSASPGQTLGGYTF.

V is TRBV19 and J is TRBJ2-3; D is perhaps TRBD1 (6 bases). The CDR3 totals 15 residues. Trimming pared 9 bases from V and 2 bases from J, leaving 18 bases between. Germline lookup yields CDR1 LNHDA and CDR2 SQIVND (reference sequence). Here the CDR3 DNA reads TGTGCCAGCCGAAACAGGGTCGGGTACACAGATACGCAGTATTTT. Its translation: CASRNRVGYTDTQYF.

This clonotype has more than one count but fewer than ten. The gene calls are TRBV4-3 and TRBJ2-6, with D tentatively TRBD2 (5 bases). Germline V gene lookup returns CDR1 LGHNA and CDR2 YSLEER. The CDR3 runs to 16 residues. Trimming stripped 0 bases from V and 0 bases from J, with 6 bases between. The CDR3 protein is CASSQEEGSGANVLTF. CDR3 nucleotide sequence: TGCGCCAGCAGCCAAGAAGAGGGCTCTGGGGCCAACGTCCTGACTTTC.

This clonotype turned up a few times. The chain carries TRBV10-3 and TRBJ1-3; D not certain. V lost 0 bases and J 0 bases, leaving 12 bases between the germline ends. There are 17 residues in the CDR3. Germline CDR1 reads ENHRY; CDR2 reads SYGVKD. CDR3 DNA sequence: TGTGCCATCAGTGAGTCTGGACGTCGGACCTCTGGAAACACCATATATTTT. Translation: CAISESGRRTSGNTIYF.